Listed here are 13 T cell receptor beta chains from one sample, sequenced in a study of PD-L1 blockade in urothelial cancer. Measured with immunoSEQ multiplex PCR; TCRdb has only the in-frame clones, and not every one. In the table there are approximately 70,000 clones, 84% of which are singletons. Time point noted: pretreatment peripheral blood. The sequencing here drew on PBMCs, taken around atezolizumab (anti-PD-L1) treatment. These receptors originate from a woman between 65 and 79 years old with urothelial cancer.

This chain links TRBV6-6 with TRBJ1-1, with D perhaps matching TRBD1 (6 bases). V was trimmed by 6 bases and J by 3 bases, leaving 17 bases between them. CDR3 length: 15 residues. Germline CDR1 is MNHNY and CDR2 is SVGAGI (reference sequence). CDR3 sequence: CASSYSGGADTEAFF. The CDR3, as DNA: TGTGCCAGCAGCTACAGCGGGGGGGCGGACACTGAAGCTTTCTTT.

The chain joins TRBV5-1 to TRBJ1-1, with D possibly TRBD1 on 5 matching bases. The CDR3 has 15 amino acids. Trimming took off 5 bases at V and 0 bases at J, with 14 bases between the two ends. From germline, CDR1 is SGHRS and CDR2 YFSETQ. The CDR3 DNA reads as TGCGCCAGCAGTTGGGGCCCCCAACTGAACACTGAAGCTTTCTTT. Amino acids: CASSWGPQLNTEAFF.

This chain connects TRBV4-1 to TRBJ2-5; D unclear. The germline V gene has CDR1 MGHRA and CDR2 YSYEKL. V lost 2 bases and J lost 4, with 8 bases in between. The CDR3 extends over 13 amino acids. CDR3 in amino acids: CASSQLSGETQYF. The CDR3 DNA follows: TGCGCCAGCAGCCAATTATCAGGAGAGACCCAGTACTTC.

The chain uses TRBV7-9 and TRBJ1-1; 8 bases align to TRBD1. This CDR3 has 15 residues. V was pared by 4 bases and J by 3 bases, with 7 bases of the junction left unmatched. CDR1 and CDR2 (germline): SEHNR, FQNEAQ (reference sequence). The CDR3: CASSSQDRDYTEAFF. The CDR3 bases are TGTGCCAGCAGCTCCCAGGACAGGGACTACACTGAAGCTTTCTTT.

This chain links TRBV6-6 with TRBJ1-3; TRBD1 might be the D (6 bases). From germline, CDR1 is MNHNY and CDR2 SVGAGI (reference sequence). V was trimmed by 6 bases and J by 4 bases, leaving 16 bases between them. This CDR3 contains 15 residues. The CDR3 DNA sequence: TGTGCCAGCAGCACACAGGGACCGGGGGGAAACACCATATATTTT. Translated, it gives CASSTQGPGGNTIYF.

The chain carries TRBV5-4 and TRBJ1-2; 8 nucleotides align to TRBD1. Trimming removed 6 bases from V and 3 bases from J; junction bases left unmatched: 4. This CDR3 spans 13 amino acids. Germline V gene sequence: CDR1 SGHNT, CDR2 YYREEE (reference sequence). The CDR3 sequence: CASTGQGYYGYTF. The CDR3 DNA sequence: TGTGCCAGCACTGGACAGGGATACTATGGCTACACCTTC.

V gene TRBV4-1 combines with J gene TRBJ1-2, with 9 bases that match TRBD1. Germline CDR1 and CDR2: MGHRA and YSYEKL. V lost 4 bases, J lost 4 bases, and 7 bases stayed unmatched. The CDR3 contains 15 residues. The CDR3 coding sequence is TGCGCCAGCAGCCCCAGGACAGGGGAGGGCTATGGCTACACCTTC. Translating it yields CASSPRTGEGYGYTF.

This rearrangement joins TRBV9 to TRBJ2-2; tentatively, D is TRBD1 (5 bases). V was clipped by 0 bases and J by 4 bases, with 10 bases between them. From germline, CDR1 is SGDLS and CDR2 YYNGEE. The CDR3 loop spans 15 amino acids. The CDR3 nucleotides read TGTGCCAGCAGCGTAGCAAACAGGTCCACCGGGGAGCTGTTTTTT. The encoded protein is CASSVANRSTGELFF.

J is TRBJ2-3 and V is TRBV11-2, with D perhaps TRBD2 (5 bases). CDR1 and CDR2 from the germline V gene are SGHAT and FQNNGV. This CDR3 is built from 16 residues. Trimming removed 5 bases at V and 4 bases at J, with 19 bases between. CDR3 region: CASSPRVRAPADTQYF. The CDR3 nucleotides read TGTGCCAGCAGCCCCCGTGTGCGGGCGCCCGCAGATACGCAGTATTTT.

The chain has TRBV5-8 and TRBJ1-6; 9 positions agree with TRBD1. Germline values: CDR1 SGHTS, CDR2 YDEGEE. The V and J ends lost 4 bases and 10 bases, in that order; junction bases with no gene match: 9. The CDR3 has 15 amino acids. The DNA of the CDR3 is TGTGCCAGCAGCCCGGACAGGGGATTTCAGTCACCCCTCCACTTT. This encodes CASSPDRGFQSPLHF.

V is TRBV11-2 and J is TRBJ1-1; D may be TRBD1 (6 bases). Between the trimmed V and J ends, which lost 5 bases and 3 bases, there was a span of 13 bases. Germline-derived CDR1 and CDR2 are SGHAT and FQNNGV. There are 14 residues in the CDR3. The CDR3 DNA follows: TGTGCCAGCAGCCCACAGGGTGGGTACACTGAAGCTTTCTTT. This gives the protein CASSPQGGYTEAFF.

The V call is TRBV4-1, the J call TRBJ2-7, with a weak D call TRBD1 (5 bases). Trimming removed 4 bases at V and 4 bases at J, with 14 bases between. Germline V gives CDR1 MGHRA, CDR2 YSYEKL. CDR3 length equals 14 residues. The CDR3 loop reads CASSPWQGAYEQYF. CDR3 bases: TGCGCCAGCAGCCCATGGCAGGGCGCGTACGAGCAGTACTTC.

This clone has a handful of counts. V is TRBV7-9 and J is TRBJ2-2; 7 bases fit TRBD2. This CDR3 spans 16 amino acids. The junction had 7 bases not matched to a gene; V was cut back by 6 bases and J by 0 bases. Germline V lookup: CDR1 SEHNR, CDR2 FQNEAQ (reference sequence). The chain's CDR3 is CASRSSGDANTGELFF. The CDR3 DNA is TGTGCCAGCAGATCTAGCGGTGACGCGAACACCGGGGAGCTGTTTTTT.